Only one count was recorded for the clone carrying this T cell receptor beta chain. This sample is drawn from a study of blood T cells in healthy people across ages. For the second PCR, which ran for about 7 to 11 cycles, a sample-barcoded 5' primer and a J-beta primer mix were used. MiXCR, applied by TCRdb to the 5' RACE reads, yields one record per CDR3 protein. The table has some 760,000 distinct CDR3 sequences, 20% to 25% seen once; the top ten hold under 9.5%. CDR3 length: 17 residues. V shed 6 bases, J shed 0 bases, and the junction held 9 bases outside the gene matches. Germline CDR1 and CDR2: MDHEN and SYDVKM. Another study also made use of these data, one on T cells of mothers and their children. This second study says: No T cell clones of persistent microchimeric origin were detected.

This TCR derives from a boy between 10 and 17 years old in good health. The sequenced material came from blood. The V and J genes are TRBV28 and TRBJ1-5; 9 bases align to TRBD1. The DNA of the CDR3 is TGTGCCAGCAGATGGGGGACAGGGCCATATAGCAATCAGCCCCAGCATTTT. Translating it yields CASRWGTGPYSNQPQHF.